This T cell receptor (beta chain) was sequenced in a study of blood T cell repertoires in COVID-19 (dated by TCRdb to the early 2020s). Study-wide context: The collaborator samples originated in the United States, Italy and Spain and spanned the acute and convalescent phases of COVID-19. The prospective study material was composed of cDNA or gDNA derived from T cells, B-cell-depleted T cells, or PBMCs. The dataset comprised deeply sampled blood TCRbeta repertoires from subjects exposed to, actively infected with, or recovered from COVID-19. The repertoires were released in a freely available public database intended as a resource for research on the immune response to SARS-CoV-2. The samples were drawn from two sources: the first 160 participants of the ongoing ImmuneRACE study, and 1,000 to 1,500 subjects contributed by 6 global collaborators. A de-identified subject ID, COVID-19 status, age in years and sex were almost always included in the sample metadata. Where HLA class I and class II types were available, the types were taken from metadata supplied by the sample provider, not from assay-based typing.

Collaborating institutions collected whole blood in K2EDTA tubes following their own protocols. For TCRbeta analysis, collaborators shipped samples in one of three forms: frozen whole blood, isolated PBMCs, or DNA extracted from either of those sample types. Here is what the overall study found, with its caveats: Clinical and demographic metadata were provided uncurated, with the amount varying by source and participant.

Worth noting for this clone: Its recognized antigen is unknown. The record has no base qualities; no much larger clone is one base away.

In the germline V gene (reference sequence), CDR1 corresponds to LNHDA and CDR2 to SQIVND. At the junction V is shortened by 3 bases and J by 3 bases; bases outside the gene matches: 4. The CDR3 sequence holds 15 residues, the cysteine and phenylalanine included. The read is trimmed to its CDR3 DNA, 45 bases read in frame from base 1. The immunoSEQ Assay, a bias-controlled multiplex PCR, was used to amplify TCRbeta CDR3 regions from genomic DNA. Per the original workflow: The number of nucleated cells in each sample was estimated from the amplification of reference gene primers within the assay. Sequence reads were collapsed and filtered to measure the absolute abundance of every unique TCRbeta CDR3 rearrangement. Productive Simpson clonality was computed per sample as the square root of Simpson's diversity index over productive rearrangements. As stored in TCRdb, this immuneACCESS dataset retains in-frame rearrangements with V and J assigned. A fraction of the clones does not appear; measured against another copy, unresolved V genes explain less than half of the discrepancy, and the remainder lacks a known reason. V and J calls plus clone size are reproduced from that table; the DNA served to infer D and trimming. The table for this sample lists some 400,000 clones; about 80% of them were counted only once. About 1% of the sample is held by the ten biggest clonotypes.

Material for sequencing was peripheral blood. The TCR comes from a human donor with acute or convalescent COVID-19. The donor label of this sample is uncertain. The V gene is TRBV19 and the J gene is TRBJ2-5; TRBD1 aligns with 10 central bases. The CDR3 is CASSIFGTGEETQYF. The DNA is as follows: TGTGCCAGTAGTATTTTCGGGACAGGGGAAGAGACCCAGTACTTC.